The clone carrying this T cell receptor (beta chain) has a single count. The CDR3 extends over 11 amino acids. CDR1 is SEHNR, CDR2 FQNEAQ, per germline (reference sequence). Trimming removed 3 bases at V and 4 bases at J, with 3 bases between. These data belong to a study of T cell clones after liver transplantation. Study as a whole: TCRbeta sequencing after a pre-transplant mixed lymphocyte reaction identified graft-donor-reactive clones, later tracked in post-transplant blood.

Profiling relied on immunoSEQ multiplex PCR, and the TCRdb table lists in-frame clones only, not all of them. The sample shows 80,000 or so clones, roughly 82% of them seen only once. The TCR sequence derives from a human patient who received a liver transplant. Some T cells may trace back to the graft donor. The sequencing used CD4+ T cells from blood, collected approximately 3.5 years after liver transplant. The chain joins TRBV7-9 to TRBJ2-5, with no clear D. This CDR3 is CASSFSETQYF. The CDR3, as DNA: TGTGCCAGCAGCTTTTCAGAGACCCAGTACTTC.